The clone carrying this T cell receptor beta chain was counted many times. The antigen remains unidentified. The CDR3 is 16 residues long. Germline-derived CDR1 and CDR2 are SGHTA and FQGTGA. V was pared by 5 bases and J by 5 bases, with 14 bases of the junction left unmatched. RNA transcripts were the template for amplifying TCR beta CDR3 regions. First-round RT-PCR with HTBI primers amplified the TCR CDR3 region. TCRdb redid the calling of the multiplex PCR reads with MiXCR, one entry per CDR3 protein. The data show about 52,000 distinct CDR3 sequences, roughly 50% seen once. The data were obtained in a study of T cells in Graves' hyperthyroidism and ophthalmopathy. Broader study findings: Among clonotypes expanded in thyroid above 0.001, most were also found in blood. Ophthalmopathy was predicted by the model a median of roughly 6.6 months ahead of onset.

The PBMCs had their origin in around 9.1 ml of fresh peripheral blood. The sequenced sample consisted of blood. The clonotype comes from a woman aged 45-65 years with Graves' ophthalmopathy. The chain links TRBV7-3 to TRBJ2-5; 7 nucleotides agree with TRBD2. This CDR3 reads CASSPSGAGVGETQYF. The CDR3 DNA follows: TGTGCCAGCAGCCCTTCGGGTGCGGGAGTCGGTGAGACCCAGTACTTC.